This TCR beta chain was sequenced in a study of T cell clonotyping in hematopoietic cell transplantation listed by TCRdb under 2021. The study in broad terms: Pretransplant samples from recipients were collected after cytoreduction. The study collected 130 to 150 blood samples from 35 to 40 consecutive transplant recipients and their related donors. Patient recruitment ran from late 2015 to early 2017, and follow-up continued until late 2020 or death.

The full study reports these points: The sample size was limited, and CD4 and CD8 repertoire contributions could not be separated because cells were not sorted. Recipient repertoires showed only a small fraction of overlap with donor repertoires, and over 95% appeared de novo at the given depth. After transplant, TCR diversity in recipients dropped, and pathologically expanded clonotypes increased progressively from day 30 to day 180. Broader posttransplant TCR repertoire diversity was predicted by donor and pretransplant recipient Inverse Simpson Index values.

Turning to this clone: Its binding antigen is unknown. Per-nucleotide qualities are absent, and no much larger clonotype sits a single base away.

With the immunoSEQ assay, which is a bias-controlled multiplex PCR relying on V- and J-specific primers, TCR beta CDR3 regions were amplified from genomic DNA. A second PCR step added a proprietary barcode and Illumina adapter sequences to the CDR3 amplicons. An Illumina MiSeq instrument was used to sequence the CDR3 libraries. Concerning the study's data processing: Export and quality control were performed with immunoSEQ Analyzer 3.0, and downstream analyses were performed with R Bioconductor and Immunarch. Only productive rearrangements in the normalized downsampled data set went into calculating the repertoire metrics. Clonotypes larger than 5 templates in the normalized cohort were defined as pathologically expanded. Repertoire diversity was measured with the Inverse Simpson Index. CMV-specificity analyses were carried out on the non-normalized data set to capture all clonotypes. TCRdb's version of the immuneACCESS table is confined to in-frame rearrangements and falls short of the full clone set. An unresolved V gene accounts for under half of the shortfall where checked; the remainder is of unknown origin. V, J and clone size were drawn from that table, and D and trimming were deduced from the DNA. In this sample the table shows about 50,000 clones, just over 85% of which occur a single time. The top ten constitute 5.9% of the sample.

What the time point label conveys for this sample: recipient sample about 28 days before transplant, after cytoreduction. Blood from recipients was drawn roughly 28 days before transplant, then again at days 30, 100 and 180 after transplant. Using Nuclei Lysis Solution, genomic DNA was extracted from unfractionated peripheral blood mononuclear cells that were either fresh or cryopreserved. The V end gives up 2 bases and the J end 3 bases, leaving 6 bases in the junction not matched to a gene. The germline V gene supplies CDR1 SGHRS and CDR2 YFSETQ. From cysteine to phenylalanine, the CDR3 is 15 amino acids long. The CDR3 DNA has 45 bases and is translated from base 1.

Recombination joined TRBV5-1 with TRBJ1-2, with 8 central nucleotides matching TRBD1. The specimen was peripheral blood mononuclear cells, collected before stem cell transplant. This TCR came from a man in his sixties with biphenotypic leukemia. Some clones in this sample may be carry-over from other donors' samples. The CDR3 has the sequence CASSLSRGRDYGYTF. The nucleotides are TGCGCCAGCAGCTTATCCAGGGGGCGCGACTATGGCTACACCTTC.